Below, 32 T cell receptor beta chains from the same sample are listed, as sequenced in a study of OX40 agonist ivuxolimab in advanced cancers. Profiled with immunoSEQ multiplex PCR; TCRdb holds only in-frame clones, not every one. The sample yields approximately 77,000 clones, over 75% seen once. The source material was CD4+ or CD8+ T cells sorted from blood, sampled in a trial of the OX40 agonist ivuxolimab. Receptors originate from an adult with an advanced solid tumor such as melanoma, head and neck, liver or kidney cancer.

Here the CDR3 reads CASSESGLAGTFNEQFF. The CDR3 DNA is TGCGCCAGCAGTGAGTCGGGACTAGCGGGGACGTTCAATGAGCAGTTCTTC. This chain joins TRBV10-1 and TRBJ2-1; 13 positions match TRBD2. With 0 bases clipped from V and 6 bases from J, the junction kept 5 bases outside the gene matches. This CDR3 comprises 17 residues. CDR1 is WNHNN, CDR2 SYGVQD, per germline (reference sequence).

The chain has TRBV2 and TRBJ1-2; D gene unclear. V was shortened by 3 bases and J by 4 bases, with 9 bases between the two germline ends. Germline values: CDR1 SNHLY, CDR2 FYNNEI. The CDR3 runs to 13 residues. The CDR3 bases are TGTGCCAGCAGTGACTCGGGGATCTATGGCTACACCTTC. This translates into CASSDSGIYGYTF. Together with reference TRBV2 and TRBJ1-2, the CDR3 gives the full variable domain: EPEVTQTPSHQVTQMGQEVILRCVPISNHLYFYWYRQILGQKVEFLVSFYNNEISEKSEIFDDQFSVERPDGSNFTLKIRSTKLEDSAMYFCASSDSGIYGYTFGSGTRLTVV.

The gene calls are TRBV19 and TRBJ2-5; unclear D gene. The J call is doubtful: the DNA matches TRBJ2-7 better. The germline gives CDR1 LNHDA, CDR2 SQIVND (reference sequence). The CDR3 spans 11 residues. This CDR3 reads CAIHTTYEQYF. The CDR3 DNA reads TGTGCCATCCATACAACCTACGAGCAGTACTTC.

The genes are TRBV4-2 and TRBJ2-5; D remains unclear. The V end lost 0 bases, the J end lost 3 bases, and 8 bases lay between the germline ends. From germline, CDR1 is LGHNA and CDR2 YNFKEQ. The CDR3 contains 14 residues. In DNA form, the CDR3 reads TGTGCCAGCAGCCAAGAGGCCTCGAAAGAGACCCAGTACTTC. Its protein is CASSQEASKETQYF.

The chain combines TRBV19 with TRBJ2-5, with a weak D call TRBD1 (6 bases). CDR1 is LNHDA, CDR2 SQIVND, per germline (reference sequence). Deletions cut 3 bases from V and 7 bases from J, with 15 bases between. The CDR3 has 14 amino acids. DNA for the CDR3: TGTGCCAGTAGTATTACGAAGGACAGTTCGACCCAGTACTTC. This codes for CASSITKDSSTQYF.

V gene TRBV29-1 combines with J gene TRBJ2-1; 12 bases line up with TRBD1. Germline trimming cut 7 bases from V and 6 bases from J; bases unmatched to any gene: 7. The CDR3 has 14 amino acids. Germline-derived CDR1 and CDR2 are SQVTM and ANQGSEA. CDR3 sequence: CSGTGTGGFNEQFF. The CDR3 region has the DNA TGCAGCGGGACCGGGACAGGGGGCTTCAATGAGCAGTTCTTC.

The chain joins TRBV6-5 to TRBJ2-5, with a tentative D call TRBD2 (6 bases). The CDR3 consists of 12 residues. Trimming took off 6 bases at V and 4 bases at J, with 9 bases between the two ends. CDR1 and CDR2 (germline): MNHEY, SVGAGI. The CDR3 bases are TGTGCCAGCAGCGGAGCGGGAGAGACCCAGTACTTC. Translation gives CASSGAGETQYF.

The chain has TRBV5-1 and TRBJ1-2; the D is unclear. V lost 1 base, J lost 4 bases, and 8 bases lay in between. The CDR3 covers 13 residues. CDR1 and CDR2 (germline): SGHRS, YFSETQ. The CDR3 loop reads CASSLSDGYGYTF. The DNA of the CDR3 is TGCGCCAGCAGCTTGTCGGACGGCTATGGCTACACCTTC.

The chain joins TRBV27 to TRBJ2-5; TRBD1 aligns across 10 bases. Germline-derived CDR1 and CDR2 are MNHEY and SMNVEV (reference sequence). The CDR3 runs 14 residues. Losses at the gene ends were 6 bases for V and 2 bases for J; bases not matched to a gene: 3. The CDR3 coding sequence is TGTGCCAGCAGGCGGACAGGGGGACAAGAGACCCAGTACTTC. This sequence encodes CASRRTGGQETQYF.

The rearrangement joins TRBV5-8 to TRBJ2-5; D may be TRBD2 (6 bases). This CDR3 contains 16 residues. Per the germline V gene, CDR1 is SGHTS and CDR2 is YDEGEE. The ends were cut back, 2 bases at V and 4 bases at J, with 18 bases in the middle. The CDR3 spells CASSFPSGGVGETQYF. CDR3 DNA sequence: TGTGCCAGCAGCTTCCCTTCCGGGGGAGTCGGAGAGACCCAGTACTTC.

This chain connects TRBV7-9 to TRBJ2-7; no clear D. The germline CDR1 and CDR2 sequences are SEHNR and FQNEAQ (reference sequence). The CDR3 has 14 amino acids. Trimming removed 4 bases at V and 2 bases at J, with 12 bases between. The CDR3 nucleotides read TGTGCCAGCAGCTCTAATGGGATCCCCTACGAGCAGTACTTC. This translates into CASSSNGIPYEQYF.

This clone was observed a single time. This rearrangement joins TRBV7-8 to TRBJ2-7; no reliable D call. Germline values: CDR1 SGHVS, CDR2 FQNEAQ. This CDR3 is built from 14 residues. Trimming removed 3 bases from V and 2 bases from J, with 11 bases in between. CDR3 nucleotides: TGTGCCAGCAGCTTTGCTTCAACAGCCTACGAGCAGTACTTC. It specifies CASSFASTAYEQYF.

The V and J genes are TRBV7-9 and TRBJ1-4; possibly TRBD1 for D (5 bases). The germline gives CDR1 SEHNR, CDR2 FQNEAQ (reference sequence). The CDR3 spans 14 residues. Trimming removed 5 bases at V and 8 bases at J, with 15 bases between. CDR3 amino acids: CASSQPGKSEKLFF. CDR3 bases: TGTGCCAGCAGCCAACCAGGGAAGAGCGAAAAACTGTTTTTT.

The genes are TRBV4-3 and TRBJ1-1; D gene uncertain. V was clipped by 0 bases and J by 3 bases, with 5 bases between them. The CDR3 length is 13 residues. Germline assignment: CDR1 LGHNA and CDR2 YSLEER. The CDR3 region has the DNA TGCGCCAGCAGCCAAGAGATTTACACTGAAGCTTTCTTT. Protein: CASSQEIYTEAFF.

This chain connects TRBV10-3 to TRBJ1-4; perhaps TRBD1 as D (5 bases). The CDR3 extends over 15 amino acids. Per the germline V gene, CDR1 is ENHRY and CDR2 is SYGVKD. Trimming removed 2 bases from V and 3 bases from J, with 10 bases in between. The CDR3 DNA sequence: TGTGCCATCAGTGAGGTTCGACAGTCTAATGAAAAACTGTTTTTT. Amino acid sequence: CAISEVRQSNEKLFF.

The CDR3 DNA is TGCGCCAGCAGCCCGGGACAGGCTGGAAACACCATATATTTT. Its protein product is CASSPGQAGNTIYF. The V and J genes are TRBV5-1 and TRBJ1-3, with TRBD1 matching over 8 bases. The CDR3 is made up of 14 amino acids. Germline-derived CDR1 and CDR2 are SGHRS and YFSETQ. V dropped 4 bases and J dropped 2; count of bases not matched to a gene: 2.

The rearrangement joins TRBV28 to TRBJ1-4; D call uncertain. Between the trimmed V and J ends, which lost 5 bases and 5 bases, there was a span of 18 bases. This CDR3 comprises 16 residues. Germline V gene sequence: CDR1 MDHEN, CDR2 SYDVKM. The CDR3 DNA follows: TGTGCCAGCAGTCGCGGTACGCAGGAGATCAATGAAAAACTGTTTTTT. The encoded protein is CASSRGTQEINEKLFF.

In its sample, this clone was seen a few times. The chain joins TRBV6-6 to TRBJ2-1; 8 nucleotides align to TRBD1. J gave up 4 bases and V 5 bases, and 7 bases lay outside the gene matches. CDR1 and CDR2 from the germline V gene are MNHNY and SVGAGI (reference sequence). CDR3 size: 15 residues. The CDR3 DNA reads as TGTGCCAGCAGTATTGGACAGGGATTTTACAATGAGCAGTTCTTC. Translated: CASSIGQGFYNEQFF.

The V gene is TRBV21-1, the J gene TRBJ1-4. TRBV21-1 is shown as a pseudogene. This CDR3 has 15 residues. The CDR3 sequence: CASSFRANMNEKLFF. CDR3 DNA: TGTGCCAGCAGCTTCCGGGCTAACATGAATGAAAAACTGTTTTTT.

The chain is built from TRBV18 and TRBJ1-1; D gene unclear. Deletions cut 0 bases from V and 0 bases from J, with 8 bases between. This CDR3 has 15 residues. Germline V gene data show CDR1 as KGHSH and CDR2 as LQKENI. CDR3 coding DNA: TGTGCCAGCTCACCACCAGGACGGCTGAACACTGAAGCTTTCTTT. Encoded protein: CASSPPGRLNTEAFF.

The rearrangement joins TRBV9 to TRBJ1-1, with 9 bases lining up with TRBD1. From germline, CDR1 is SGDLS and CDR2 YYNGEE. This CDR3 contains 15 residues. Germline trimming cut 0 bases from V and 1 base from J; bases unmatched to any gene: 1. CDR3 coding DNA: TGTGCCAGCAGCGTAGTGGGACAGGGGAACACTGAAGCTTTCTTT. Protein: CASSVVGQGNTEAFF.

This clone was recorded only once. V usage is TRBV7-8 and J usage is TRBJ2-3, with TRBD1 identical over 9 bases. The CDR3 covers 15 residues. Trimming removed 3 bases from V and 3 bases from J; junction bases left unmatched: 4. Germline V gene lookup returns CDR1 SGHVS and CDR2 FQNEAQ. In DNA form, the CDR3 reads TGTGCCAGCAGCTTGGAACAGGGGGCTACAGATACGCAGTATTTT. As protein: CASSLEQGATDTQYF.

The V call is TRBV11-3, the J call TRBJ1-1, with D possibly being TRBD1 (5 bases). The V end lost 4 bases, the J end lost 2 bases, and 20 bases lay between the germline ends. Germline V gene data show CDR1 as SGHNT and CDR2 as YENEEA. The CDR3 is 17 residues long. In DNA form, the CDR3 reads TGTGCCAGCAGCTCCTATTTCGGGACCTCTCCAAACACTGAAGCTTTCTTT. As protein: CASSSYFGTSPNTEAFF.

The rearrangement links TRBV6-5 to TRBJ2-2; 7 bases line up with TRBD2. Germline CDR1 is MNHEY and CDR2 is SVGAGI. The trim removed 5 bases at V and 2 bases at J, leaving 5 bases unmatched. CDR3 length: 15 amino acids. The DNA of the CDR3 is TGTGCCAGCAGTCCAGCGGGACTTAACACCGGGGAGCTGTTTTTT. Its protein product is CASSPAGLNTGELFF.

The V call is TRBV30, the J call TRBJ1-5, with unresolved D. The CDR3 covers 13 residues. CDR1 and CDR2 from the germline V gene are GTSNPN and SVGIG (reference sequence). The ends were cut back, 4 bases at V and 6 bases at J, with 13 bases in the middle. The CDR3 sequence: CAWTRGPSQPQHF. CDR3 DNA: TGTGCCTGGACTCGAGGACCGTCTCAGCCCCAGCATTTT.

This sequence joins TRBV2 and TRBJ2-7, with a tentative D call TRBD2 (5 bases). The germline V and J ends were trimmed by 5 bases and 3 bases, with 20 bases remaining between them. Germline V CDR1 and CDR2: SNHLY, FYNNEI. There are 16 residues in the CDR3. The CDR3 coding sequence is TGTGCCAGCAGTCCCAGTGGATATGCAGGAGGCTACGAGCAGTACTTC. Translating gives CASSPSGYAGGYEQYF. The complete variable domain, with remaining parts taken from reference TRBV2 and TRBJ2-7, reads EPEVTQTPSHQVTQMGQEVILRCVPISNHLYFYWYRQILGQKVEFLVSFYNNEISEKSEIFDDQFSVERPDGSNFTLKIRSTKLEDSAMYFCASSPSGYAGGYEQYFGPGTRLTVT.

The chain links TRBV5-6 to TRBJ2-2, with 8 positions matching TRBD1. V shed 0 bases, J shed 6 bases, and the junction held 7 bases outside the gene matches. The CDR3 spans 16 residues. Germline V gene sequence: CDR1 SGHDT, CDR2 YYEEEE. The CDR3 reads CASSLGFGRGPGELFF. The CDR3 DNA reads TGTGCCAGCAGCTTGGGATTCGGCAGGGGGCCCGGGGAGCTGTTTTTT.

This sequence joins TRBV10-2 and TRBJ1-1; no clear D. Trimming took off 3 bases at V and 4 bases at J, with 15 bases between the two ends. In germline, CDR1 is WSHSY, CDR2 SAAADI. The CDR3 runs to 15 residues. The CDR3 region has the DNA TGCGCCAGCAGTGACCCGGGCACACGGGGCACTGAAGCTTTCTTT. Encoded protein: CASSDPGTRGTEAFF.

This chain's CDR3 is CSVSGTASYEQYF. DNA for the CDR3: TGCAGCGTCTCCGGGACAGCCTCCTACGAGCAGTACTTC. This chain connects TRBV29-1 to TRBJ2-7, with TRBD1 identical over 7 bases. V lost 6 bases, J lost 0 bases, and 5 bases stayed unmatched. This CDR3 comprises 13 residues. From germline, CDR1 is SQVTM and CDR2 ANQGSEA.

The V call is TRBV5-1, the J call TRBJ2-1, with D perhaps TRBD2 (7 bases). V was trimmed by 0 bases and J by 4 bases, leaving 11 bases between them. Germline V CDR1 and CDR2: SGHRS, YFSETQ. The CDR3 spans 15 residues. This CDR3 reads CASSLDGGPYNEQFF. In DNA, the CDR3 is TGCGCCAGCAGCTTGGACGGGGGGCCTTACAATGAGCAGTTCTTC.

The chain uses TRBV5-4 and TRBJ2-1; D gene unclear. CDR3 length equals 15 residues. In germline, CDR1 is SGHNT, CDR2 YYREEE (reference sequence). Deletions cut 0 bases from V and 0 bases from J, with 7 bases between. In DNA, the CDR3 is TGTGCCAGCAGCTTGGATAGGAGCTCCTACAATGAGCAGTTCTTC. The encoded protein is CASSLDRSSYNEQFF.

The V gene is TRBV27, the J gene TRBJ1-1, with no clear D. From germline, CDR1 is MNHEY and CDR2 SMNVEV (reference sequence). This CDR3 comprises 17 residues. V was clipped by 5 bases and J by 0 bases, with 19 bases between them. The chain's CDR3 is CASSQNRPGGVNTEAFF. For the CDR3, the DNA is TGTGCCAGCAGTCAAAATAGGCCAGGCGGGGTGAACACTGAAGCTTTCTTT.